This record looks at one T cell receptor beta chain sequence and its context. CDR1 is SGHNT, CDR2 YENEEA, per germline. The CDR3 spans 15 residues. V was pared by 7 bases and J by 4 bases, with 12 bases of the junction left unmatched. The sample belongs to a study of blood T cell repertoires in COVID-19. Study overall: The United States, Italy and Spain supplied acute and convalescent COVID-19 samples. The cDNA or gDNA used as material had been derived from T cells, B-cell-depleted T cells, or PBMCs.

In the original workflow: Amplified reference gene primers provided the basis for estimating nucleated cell counts. Assay used: immunoSEQ multiplex PCR; TCRdb lists only in-frame clones, some missing. The DNA gave D and trimming, while V, J and clone size come from that table. The sample contains 250,000 to 350,000 clones, approximately 82% of which appear only once. This chain uses TRBV11-3 with TRBJ1-2; the match to TRBD1 covers 7 bases. The source is a woman aged 45-65 years with acute or convalescent COVID-19. The specimen sequenced was peripheral blood. The CDR3 is CASNFRQGGSYGYTF. The CDR3 DNA sequence: TGTGCCAGCAACTTTAGACAGGGAGGTAGCTATGGCTACACCTTC.